This T cell receptor beta chain originates from a study of blood T cell repertoires in COVID-19. Sequencing was performed with immunoSEQ multiplex PCR; in TCRdb, only in-frame clones are kept and a portion is missing. The profile shows approximately 200,000 clones, roughly 86% of them singletons. This clone was counted once. Everyone who took part was roughly 18 to 89 years old, and they came from 20 to 25 US areas. The CDR3 is made up of 14 amino acids. Germline V gene lookup returns CDR1 KGHDR and CDR2 SFDVKD. V lost 4 bases and J lost 6; bases outside the gene matches: 3. The TCR comes from a man aged 18 to 29 with acute COVID-19. The chain employs TRBV24-1 and TRBJ2-1; 9 bases agree with TRBD1. The source material was PBMCs or T cells enriched from blood (not recorded which). The chain's CDR3 is CATSDRDRANEQFF. CDR3 in DNA: TGTGCCACCAGTGACCGGGACAGGGCCAATGAGCAGTTCTTC.